This TCR beta chain was identified in a study of T-cell reconstitution after alpha-beta-depleted transplantation in children. The authors prepared the TCRbeta library with unique molecular identifiers. TCRdb ran MiXCR on the PCR reads and lists one entry per CDR3 protein. In the table there are 350,000 to 450,000 distinct CDR3 sequences, approximately 12% of which are singletons. This clonotype was observed at least ten times. The length of the CDR3 is 15 residues. CDR1 MNHNS and CDR2 SASEGT come from the germline V gene. V lost 5 bases and J lost 3; bases outside the gene matches: 6. The material sequenced was PBMCs, taken from the stem cell graft. The chain uses TRBV6-1 and TRBJ2-2; TRBD1 agrees at 7 bases. The source is a human donor who donated a stem cell graft to a child with Fanconi anemia. The CDR3 here is CASSRGTADTGELFF. CDR3 DNA sequence: TGTGCCAGCAGTCGAGGGACAGCAGACACCGGGGAGCTGTTTTTT.